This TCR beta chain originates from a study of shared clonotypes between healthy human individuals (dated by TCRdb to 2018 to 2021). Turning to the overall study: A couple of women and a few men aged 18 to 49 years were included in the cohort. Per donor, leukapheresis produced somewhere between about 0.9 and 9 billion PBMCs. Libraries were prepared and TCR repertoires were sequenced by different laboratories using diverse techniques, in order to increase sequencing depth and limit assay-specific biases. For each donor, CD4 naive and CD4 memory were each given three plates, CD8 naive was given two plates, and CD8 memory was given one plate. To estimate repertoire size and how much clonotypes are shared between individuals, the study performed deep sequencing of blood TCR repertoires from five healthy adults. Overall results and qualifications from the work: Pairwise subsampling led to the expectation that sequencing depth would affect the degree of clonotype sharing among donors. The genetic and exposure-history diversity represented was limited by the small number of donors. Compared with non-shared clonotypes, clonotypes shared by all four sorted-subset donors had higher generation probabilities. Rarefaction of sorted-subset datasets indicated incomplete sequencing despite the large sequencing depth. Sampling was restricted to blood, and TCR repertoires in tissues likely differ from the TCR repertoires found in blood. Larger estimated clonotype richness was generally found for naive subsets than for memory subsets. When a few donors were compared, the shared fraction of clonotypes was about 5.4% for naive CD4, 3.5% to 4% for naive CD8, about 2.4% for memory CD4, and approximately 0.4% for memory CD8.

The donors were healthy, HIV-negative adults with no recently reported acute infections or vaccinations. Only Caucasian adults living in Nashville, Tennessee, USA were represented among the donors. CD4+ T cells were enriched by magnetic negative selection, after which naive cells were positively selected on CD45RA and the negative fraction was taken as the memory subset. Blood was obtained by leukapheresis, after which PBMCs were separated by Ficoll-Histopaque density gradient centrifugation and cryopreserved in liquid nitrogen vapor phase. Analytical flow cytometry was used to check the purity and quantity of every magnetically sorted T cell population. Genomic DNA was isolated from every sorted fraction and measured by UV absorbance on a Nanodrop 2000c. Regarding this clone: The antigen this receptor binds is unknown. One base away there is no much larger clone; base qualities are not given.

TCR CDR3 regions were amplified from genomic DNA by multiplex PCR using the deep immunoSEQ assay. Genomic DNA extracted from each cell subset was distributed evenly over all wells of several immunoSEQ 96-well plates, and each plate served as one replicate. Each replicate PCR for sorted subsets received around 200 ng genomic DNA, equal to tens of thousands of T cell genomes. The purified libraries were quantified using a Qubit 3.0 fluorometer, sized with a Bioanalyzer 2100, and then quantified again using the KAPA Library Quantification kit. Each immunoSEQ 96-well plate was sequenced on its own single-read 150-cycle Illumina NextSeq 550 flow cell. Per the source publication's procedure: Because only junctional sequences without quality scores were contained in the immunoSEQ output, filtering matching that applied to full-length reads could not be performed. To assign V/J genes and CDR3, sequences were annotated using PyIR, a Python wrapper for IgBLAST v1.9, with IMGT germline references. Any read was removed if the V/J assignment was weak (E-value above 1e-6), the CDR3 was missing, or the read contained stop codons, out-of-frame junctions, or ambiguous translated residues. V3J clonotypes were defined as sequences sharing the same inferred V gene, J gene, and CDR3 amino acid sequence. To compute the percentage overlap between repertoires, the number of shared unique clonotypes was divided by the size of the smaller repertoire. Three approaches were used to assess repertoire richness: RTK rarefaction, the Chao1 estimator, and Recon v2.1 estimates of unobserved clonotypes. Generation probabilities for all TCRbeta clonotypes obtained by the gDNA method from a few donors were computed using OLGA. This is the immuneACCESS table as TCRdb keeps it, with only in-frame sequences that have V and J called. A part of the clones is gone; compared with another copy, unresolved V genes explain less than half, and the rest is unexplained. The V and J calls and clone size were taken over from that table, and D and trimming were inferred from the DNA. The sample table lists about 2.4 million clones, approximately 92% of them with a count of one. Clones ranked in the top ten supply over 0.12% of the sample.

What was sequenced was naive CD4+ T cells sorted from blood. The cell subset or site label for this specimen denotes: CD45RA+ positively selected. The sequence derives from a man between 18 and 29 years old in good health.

CDR3 reads: CASSRRQGNSYNEQFF. At the DNA level, the sequence is TGTGCCAGCTCCCGAAGACAGGGCAATTCCTACAATGAGCAGTTCTTC. The sequence is built from TRBV18 and TRBJ2-1, and TRBD1 aligns with 7 junction nucleotides. The CDR3 starts with the cysteine, ends with the phenylalanine, and has 16 residues. The CDR3 DNA has 48 bases and is translated from base 1. Trimming takes 6 bases off V and 1 base off J; junction bases not matched to a gene: 9. The germline V gene yields KGHSH for CDR1 and LQKENI for CDR2.